Shown below are 6 T cell receptor beta chains from a single sample sequenced in a study of naive and memory T cell subsets. Findings of the study overall: Naive repertoires, especially CD8, held a few larger clonotypes, possibly memory cells re-expressing CD45RA.

Both TRBC1 and TRBC2 were covered by a beta constant-region primer of two equimolar oligonucleotides. Four rounds of PCR amplified the ligated cDNA using nested alpha and beta constant-region primers plus SP2. A single record per CDR3 protein comes from TCRdb applying MiXCR to the UMI-ligation and nested PCR reads. The sample carries approximately 150,000 distinct CDR3 sequences, approximately 24% recorded once. No antigen has been identified for these receptors. Sequenced: naive CD4+ T cells from blood. The receptors were gathered from a human donor in good health.

The rearrangement uses TRBV4-3 and TRBJ1-5; D is uncertain. Germline V lookup: CDR1 LGHNA, CDR2 YSLEER. This CDR3 comprises 14 residues. Deletions cut 2 bases from V and 7 bases from J, with 12 bases between. CDR3 coding DNA: TGCGCCAGCAGCCAAAACAGTGTCGGGCAGCCCCAGCATTTT. Translated: CASSQNSVGQPQHF.

This clonotype was observed a few times. Here the CDR3 DNA reads TGTGCCAGCAGCTTAGTGGGCTCCCCCAACACTGAAGCTTTCTTT. Translating gives CASSLVGSPNTEAFF. V is TRBV7-2 and J is TRBJ1-1; D is unresolved. Deletions cut 1 base from V and 2 bases from J, with 11 bases between. Germline CDR1 SGHTA, CDR2 FQGNSA. This CDR3 is 15 amino acids long.

This clonotype has ten or more counts. This sequence joins TRBV29-1 and TRBJ2-1; D may match TRBD1 or TRBD2 (6 bases each). The V gene lost 3 bases and the J gene lost 1 base, with 13 bases spanning the gap. From germline, CDR1 is SQVTM and CDR2 ANQGSEA. The CDR3 has 15 amino acids. CDR3 region: CSVDPRRGSYNEQFF. The CDR3 DNA follows: TGCAGCGTTGATCCCCGGAGGGGGTCCTACAATGAGCAGTTCTTC.

This chain joins TRBV2 and TRBJ2-1, with a possible D match to TRBD2 (6 bases). The CDR3 covers 14 residues. Trimming took off 2 bases at V and 12 bases at J, with 17 bases between the two ends. Germline V gene lookup returns CDR1 SNHLY and CDR2 FYNNEI. The CDR3 DNA reads as TGTGCCAGCAGTGAAAATTGGGGCCTGGAGGGGCAGTTCTTC. Its protein is CASSENWGLEGQFF.

The V and J genes are TRBV10-3 and TRBJ2-7; D gene unclear. The germline V gene has CDR1 ENHRY and CDR2 SYGVKD. Trimming pared 4 bases from V and 0 bases from J, leaving 7 bases between. This CDR3 region has 13 residues. The CDR3 is CAISVQSSYEQYF. Here the CDR3 DNA reads TGTGCCATCAGTGTGCAGAGCTCCTACGAGCAGTACTTC.

This clonotype was counted only a few times. This chain connects TRBV5-1 to TRBJ1-4; possible D gene TRBD1, 5 bases. The V end lost 2 bases, the J end lost 5 bases, and 13 bases lay between the germline ends. Germline CDR1 is SGHRS and CDR2 is YFSETQ. The CDR3 covers 15 residues. This CDR3 is CASSLQIGTNEKLFF. Here the CDR3 DNA reads TGCGCCAGCAGCTTACAGATCGGGACGAATGAAAAACTGTTTTTT.